The subject of this entry is one T cell receptor (beta chain). Recruits, aged about 18 to 95 years, lived in 24 US areas. The data stem from a study of blood T cell repertoires in COVID-19. Looked up from germline, CDR1 is LGHDT and CDR2 is YNNKEL (reference sequence). This CDR3 is 14 amino acids long. Trimming removed 0 bases from V and 6 bases from J, with 11 bases in between. Sequencing used immunoSEQ multiplex PCR; TCRdb keeps in-frame clones, though not all of them. The sample yields fewer than 200,000 clones, 70% to 90% seen once. This rearrangement joins TRBV3-1 (or the pseudogene TRBV3-2) to TRBJ1-2, with D perhaps TRBD1 (5 bases). The sequencing input was PBMCs or T cells enriched from blood (not recorded which). This TCR was sampled from a woman aged 45 to 65 who had recovered from COVID-19. In nucleotides, the CDR3 is TGTGCCAGCAGCCAAGATGGAACAGGCCATGGCTACACCTTC. This gives the protein CASSQDGTGHGYTF.